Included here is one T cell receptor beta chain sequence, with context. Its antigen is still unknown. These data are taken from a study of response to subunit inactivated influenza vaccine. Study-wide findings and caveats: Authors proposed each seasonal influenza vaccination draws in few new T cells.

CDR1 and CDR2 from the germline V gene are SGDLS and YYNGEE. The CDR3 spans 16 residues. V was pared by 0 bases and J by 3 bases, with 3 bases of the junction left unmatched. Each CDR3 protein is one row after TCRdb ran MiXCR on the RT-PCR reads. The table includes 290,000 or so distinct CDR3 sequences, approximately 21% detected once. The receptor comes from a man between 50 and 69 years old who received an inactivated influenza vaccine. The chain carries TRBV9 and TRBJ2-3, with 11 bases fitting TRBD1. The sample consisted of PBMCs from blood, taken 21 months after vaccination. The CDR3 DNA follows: TGTGCCAGCAGCGTAGAAGGGACAGGGGGGACAGATACGCAGTATTTT. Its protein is CASSVEGTGGTDTQYF. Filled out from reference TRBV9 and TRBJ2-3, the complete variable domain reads DSGVTQTPKHLITATGQRVTLRCSPRSGDLSVYWYQQSLDQGLQFLIQYYNGEERAKGNILERFSAQQFPDLHSELNLSSLELGDSALYFCASSVEGTGGTDTQYFGPGTRLTVL.